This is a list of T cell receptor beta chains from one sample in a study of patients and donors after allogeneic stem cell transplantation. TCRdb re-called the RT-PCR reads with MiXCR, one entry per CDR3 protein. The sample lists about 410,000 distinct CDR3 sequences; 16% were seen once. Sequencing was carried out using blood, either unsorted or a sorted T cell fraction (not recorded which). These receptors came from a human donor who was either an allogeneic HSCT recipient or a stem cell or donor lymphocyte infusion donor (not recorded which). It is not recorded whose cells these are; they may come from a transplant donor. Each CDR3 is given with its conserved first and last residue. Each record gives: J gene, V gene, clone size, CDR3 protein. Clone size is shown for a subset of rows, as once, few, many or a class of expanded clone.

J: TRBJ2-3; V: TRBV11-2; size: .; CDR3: CASSLQGAEDTQYF
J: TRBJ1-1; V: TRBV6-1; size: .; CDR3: CASSAARGPGEAFF
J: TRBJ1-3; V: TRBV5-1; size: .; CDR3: CASSLAAEGNTIYF
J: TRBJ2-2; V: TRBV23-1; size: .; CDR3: CASSQFNAGGFGELFF
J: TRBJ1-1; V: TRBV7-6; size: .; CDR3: CASSVLGSSSTEAFF
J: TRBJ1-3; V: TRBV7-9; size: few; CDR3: CASSSSIQGNTIYF
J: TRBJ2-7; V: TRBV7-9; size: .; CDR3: CASSFYRGSSYEQYF
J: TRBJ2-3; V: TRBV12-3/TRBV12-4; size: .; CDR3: CASSHPLAGGPATKYF
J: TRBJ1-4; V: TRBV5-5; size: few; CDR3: CASSSRGGGPNEKLFF
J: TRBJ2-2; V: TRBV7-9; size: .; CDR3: CASSYRAGGPYTGELFF
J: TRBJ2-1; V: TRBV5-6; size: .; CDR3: CASSLGDPSYNEQFF
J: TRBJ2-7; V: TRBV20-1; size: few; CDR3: CSAHGWGAGDEQYF
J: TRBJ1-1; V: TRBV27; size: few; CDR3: CASSNDPGGNTEAFF
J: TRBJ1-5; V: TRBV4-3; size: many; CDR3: CASSQDRASNQPQHF
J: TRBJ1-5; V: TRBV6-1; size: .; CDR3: CASSERARQGLSNQPQHF
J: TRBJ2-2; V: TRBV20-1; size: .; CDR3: CSAREWESDTGELFF
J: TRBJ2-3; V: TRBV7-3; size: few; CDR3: CASSPRGRGSTDTQYF
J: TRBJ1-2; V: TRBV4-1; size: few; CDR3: CASTSDRVYGGYGYTF
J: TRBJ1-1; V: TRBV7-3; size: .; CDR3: CASSPQGERSTEAFF
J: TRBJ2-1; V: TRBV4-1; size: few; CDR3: CASSQGLSGRGYNEQFF
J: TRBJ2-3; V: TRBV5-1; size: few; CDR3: CASSLTPMGSTDTQYF
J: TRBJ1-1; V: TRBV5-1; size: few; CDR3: CASSWGTMNTEAFF
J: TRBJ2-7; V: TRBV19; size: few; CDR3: CASSKFPGLEENEQYF
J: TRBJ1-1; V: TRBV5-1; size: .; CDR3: CASSRTRGPTEAFF
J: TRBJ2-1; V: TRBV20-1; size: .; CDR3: CSARDPGRPRNEQFF
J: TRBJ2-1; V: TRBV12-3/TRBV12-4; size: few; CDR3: CASSHQGAGGNEQFF
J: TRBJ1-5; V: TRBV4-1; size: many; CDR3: CASSHGGTQPQHF
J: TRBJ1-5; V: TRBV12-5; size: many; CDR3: CASRARENQPQHF
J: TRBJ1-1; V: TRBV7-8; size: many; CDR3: CASSLGVTEAFF
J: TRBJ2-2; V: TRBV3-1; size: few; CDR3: CASSQGVGELFF
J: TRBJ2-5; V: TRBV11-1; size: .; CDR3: CASSEARGAVQTQYF
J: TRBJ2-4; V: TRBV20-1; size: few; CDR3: CSASEGVGKNIQYF
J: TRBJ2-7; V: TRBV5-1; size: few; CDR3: CASSLDLSGSAYEQYF
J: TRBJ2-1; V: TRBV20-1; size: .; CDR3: CSARDRGGAGNEQFF
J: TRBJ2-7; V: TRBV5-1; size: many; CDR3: CASSAPDQKRYEQYF
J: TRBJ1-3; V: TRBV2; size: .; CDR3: CASSVTYKSSGNTIYF
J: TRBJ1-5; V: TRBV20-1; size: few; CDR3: CSASMGGESNQPQHF
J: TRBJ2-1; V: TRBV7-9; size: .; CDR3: CASSGKDGDVGNEQFF
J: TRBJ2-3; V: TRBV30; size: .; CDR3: CAWSVLGLAPRDTQYF
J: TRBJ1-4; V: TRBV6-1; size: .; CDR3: CASTHRRLGSTNEKLFF
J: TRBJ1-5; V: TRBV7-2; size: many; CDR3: CASSLRGGQPQHF
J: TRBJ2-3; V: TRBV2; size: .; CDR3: CASSPEQGINTQYF
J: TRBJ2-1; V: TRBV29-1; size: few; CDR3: CSVFPLRGRSYNEQFF
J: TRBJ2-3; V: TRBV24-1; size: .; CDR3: CATSEPRAGTGGTDTQYF
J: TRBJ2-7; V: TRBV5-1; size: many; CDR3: CASSLRQGVWEQYF
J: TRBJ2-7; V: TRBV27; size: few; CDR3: CASSQNPAEISYEQYF
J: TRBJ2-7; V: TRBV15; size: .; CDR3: CATSRKTGWRAYEQYF
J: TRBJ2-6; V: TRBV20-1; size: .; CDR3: CSARGTALGSSGANVLTF
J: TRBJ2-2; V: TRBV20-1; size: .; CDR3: CSAGLAGVLTGELFF
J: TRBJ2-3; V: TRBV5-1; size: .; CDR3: CASKFSSGTTDTQYF
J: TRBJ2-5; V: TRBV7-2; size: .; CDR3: CASSWARTQYF
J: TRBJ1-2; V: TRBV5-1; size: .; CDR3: CASSWEDRRGSYTF
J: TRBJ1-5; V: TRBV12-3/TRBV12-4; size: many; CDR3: CASSFGGSNQPQHF
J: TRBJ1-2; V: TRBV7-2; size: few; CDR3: CASSRIDYGYTF
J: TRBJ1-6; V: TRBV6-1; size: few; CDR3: CASRRRDRGSPLHF
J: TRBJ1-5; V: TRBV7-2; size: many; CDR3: CASSLGLSQPQHF
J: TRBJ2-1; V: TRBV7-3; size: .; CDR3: CASSLATFVGEQFF
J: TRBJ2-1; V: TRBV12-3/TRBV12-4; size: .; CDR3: CASSSSRGLSNEQFF
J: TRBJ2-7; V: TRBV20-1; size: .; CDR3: CSARAPVSARAYEQYF